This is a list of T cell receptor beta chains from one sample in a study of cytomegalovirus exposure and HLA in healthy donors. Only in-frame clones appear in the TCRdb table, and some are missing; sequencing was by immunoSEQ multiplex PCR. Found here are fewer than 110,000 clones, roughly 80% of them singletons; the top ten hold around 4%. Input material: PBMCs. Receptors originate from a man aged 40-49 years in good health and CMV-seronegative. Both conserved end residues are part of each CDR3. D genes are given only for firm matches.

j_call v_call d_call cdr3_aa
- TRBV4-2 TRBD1 CASSLRQGLYEQYF
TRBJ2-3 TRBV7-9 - CSSSPQRTDTQYF
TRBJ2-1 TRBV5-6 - CASSFRTGEQFF
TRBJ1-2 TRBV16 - CASSQFRDYGYTF
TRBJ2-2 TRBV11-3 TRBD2 CASSLSGLAGGTTGELFF
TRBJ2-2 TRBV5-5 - CASSTSTGELFF
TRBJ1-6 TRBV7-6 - CASSVTGNSPLHF
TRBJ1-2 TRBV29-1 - CSATENYGYTF
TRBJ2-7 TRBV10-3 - CAISGSSYEQYF
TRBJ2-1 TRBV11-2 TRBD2 CASSPWGGGDEQFF
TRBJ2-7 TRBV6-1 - CASGTAYEQYF
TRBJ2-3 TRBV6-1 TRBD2 CASSETGGRGTDTQYF
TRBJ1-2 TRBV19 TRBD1 CASSIIDRANYGYTF
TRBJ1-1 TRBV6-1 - CASSSRGGFTEAFF
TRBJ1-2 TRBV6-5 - CASGLGQPYGYTF
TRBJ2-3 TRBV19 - CASHRQGTDTQYF
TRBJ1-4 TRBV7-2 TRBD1 CASSLDRGRANEKLFF
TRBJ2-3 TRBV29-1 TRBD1 CSVETGGADTQYF
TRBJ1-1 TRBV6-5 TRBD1 CASSYLRSGGKTEAFF
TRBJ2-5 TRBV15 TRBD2 CATSRKLAGGTGETQYF
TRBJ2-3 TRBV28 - CASSLPQGQDTQYF
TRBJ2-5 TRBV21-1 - CASSKALLLGLGPYQETQYF
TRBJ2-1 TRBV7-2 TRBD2 CASSLARGGDNEQFF
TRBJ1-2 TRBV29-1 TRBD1 CSVGRQGPIYGYTF
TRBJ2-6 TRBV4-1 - CASSRAAIITSSGANVLTF
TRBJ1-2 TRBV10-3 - CAISVRQLYGYTF
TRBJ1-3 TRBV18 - CASSPLVQGNSGNTIYF
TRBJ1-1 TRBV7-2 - CASSPRQEMNTEAFF
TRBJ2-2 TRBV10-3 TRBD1 CAIRGQDVTGELFF
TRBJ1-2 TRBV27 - CASSLAGAPGYGYTF